The TCR beta chain described here comes from a study of molecular identifiers for immune sequencing clone quantification. On the study more broadly: In replicates, the authors split RNA from approximately 22,000 or 94,000 naive CD8 cells five ways and sequenced four.

Sorting recovered naive CD8 T cells on a CD8+CD4-CCR7+CD45RA+ profile. Study results and limitations: Effector cells had over 99% of their molecules in clones above 20 RNA copies, while naive cells had under 1%.

Via MiXCR, TCRdb re-called the PCR reads, giving one row per CDR3 protein. Found here are approximately 550,000 distinct CDR3 sequences, under 30% of them singletons; the top ten hold roughly 0.77%. V lost 3 bases to trimming and J lost 3 bases, with 27 bases between them. Germline CDR1 SGHTA, CDR2 FQGNSA. The CDR3 extends over 20 amino acids. As to this clonotype: Its target is unknown.

Material for sequencing was naive CD8+ T cells from blood, with Jurkat cell RNA spiked in. As for subset: FACS-sorted CD8+CD4-CCR7+CD45RA+ naive T cells. This receptor was obtained from a human donor in good health. Some libraries in this study had Jurkat cell RNA spiked in. This chain uses TRBV7-2 with TRBJ2-1; D is possibly TRBD1 or TRBD2 (5 bases each). CDR3 residues: CASSFGVSGADIYYYNEQFF. The CDR3 bases are TGTGCCAGCAGCTTTGGCGTCTCCGGGGCGGACATCTACTACTACAATGAGCAGTTCTTC.